The source of this TCR beta chain is a study of blood T cell repertoires in COVID-19. This table comes from immunoSEQ multiplex PCR, and its TCRdb copy is limited to in-frame clones, with some not included. This table holds 150,000 to 200,000 clones, roughly 80% found once. The CDR3 is 14 amino acids. CDR1 and CDR2 (germline): SGHRS, YFSETQ. V lost 0 bases and J lost 5, with 12 bases in between. This sequence joins TRBV5-1 and TRBJ2-7, with D possibly matching TRBD2 (6 bases). This receptor was obtained from a man aged 65 to 79 with acute or convalescent COVID-19. Sequencing was performed on peripheral blood. As DNA, the CDR3 is TGCGCCAGCAGCTTGGTTGGAGGGGACCACGAGCAGTACTTC. It specifies CASSLVGGDHEQYF.